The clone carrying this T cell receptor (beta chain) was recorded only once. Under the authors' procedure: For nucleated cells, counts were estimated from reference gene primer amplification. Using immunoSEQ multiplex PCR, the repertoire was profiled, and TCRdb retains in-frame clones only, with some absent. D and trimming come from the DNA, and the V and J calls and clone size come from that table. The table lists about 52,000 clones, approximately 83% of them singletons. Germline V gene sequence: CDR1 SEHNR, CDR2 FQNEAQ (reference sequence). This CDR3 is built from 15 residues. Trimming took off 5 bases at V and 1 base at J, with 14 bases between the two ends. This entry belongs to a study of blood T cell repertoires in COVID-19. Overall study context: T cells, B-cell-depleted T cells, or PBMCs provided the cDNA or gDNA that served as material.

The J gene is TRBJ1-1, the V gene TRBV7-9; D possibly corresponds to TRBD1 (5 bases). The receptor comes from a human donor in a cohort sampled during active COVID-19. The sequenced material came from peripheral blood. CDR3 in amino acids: CASSPTQGSNTEAFF. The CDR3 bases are TGTGCCAGCAGCCCTACCCAGGGATCGAACACTGAAGCTTTCTTT.